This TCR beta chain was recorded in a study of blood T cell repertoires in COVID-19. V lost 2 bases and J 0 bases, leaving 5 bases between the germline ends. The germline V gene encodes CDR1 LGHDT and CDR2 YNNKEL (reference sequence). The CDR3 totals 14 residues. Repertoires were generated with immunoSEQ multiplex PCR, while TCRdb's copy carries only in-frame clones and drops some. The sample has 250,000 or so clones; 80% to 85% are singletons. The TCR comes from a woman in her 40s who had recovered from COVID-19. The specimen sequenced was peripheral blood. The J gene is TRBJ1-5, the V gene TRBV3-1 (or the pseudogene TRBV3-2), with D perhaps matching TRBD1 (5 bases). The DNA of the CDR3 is TGTGCCAGCAGCCAAAGGGGTAGCAATCAGCCCCAGCATTTT. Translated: CASSQRGSNQPQHF.